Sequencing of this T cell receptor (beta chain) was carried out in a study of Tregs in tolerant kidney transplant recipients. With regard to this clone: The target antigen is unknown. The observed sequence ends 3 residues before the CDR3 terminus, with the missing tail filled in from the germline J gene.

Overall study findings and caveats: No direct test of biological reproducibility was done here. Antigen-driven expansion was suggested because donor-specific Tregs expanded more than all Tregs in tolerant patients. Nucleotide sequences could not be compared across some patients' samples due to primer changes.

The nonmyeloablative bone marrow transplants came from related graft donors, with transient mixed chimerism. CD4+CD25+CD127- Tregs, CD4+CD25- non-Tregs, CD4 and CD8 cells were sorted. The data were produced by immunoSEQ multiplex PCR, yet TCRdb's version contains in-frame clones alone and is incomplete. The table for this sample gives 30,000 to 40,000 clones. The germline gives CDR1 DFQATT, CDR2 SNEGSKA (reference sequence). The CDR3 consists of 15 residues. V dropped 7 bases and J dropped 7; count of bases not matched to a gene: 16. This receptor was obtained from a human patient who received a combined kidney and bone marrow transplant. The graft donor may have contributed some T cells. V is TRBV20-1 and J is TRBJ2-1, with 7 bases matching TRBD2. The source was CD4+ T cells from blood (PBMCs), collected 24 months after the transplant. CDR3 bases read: TGCAGTGTCAGAGGTAGGGCGGGAGTAGGTAATGAG. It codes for CSVRGRAGVGNE. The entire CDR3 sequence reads CSVRGRAGVGNEQFF.